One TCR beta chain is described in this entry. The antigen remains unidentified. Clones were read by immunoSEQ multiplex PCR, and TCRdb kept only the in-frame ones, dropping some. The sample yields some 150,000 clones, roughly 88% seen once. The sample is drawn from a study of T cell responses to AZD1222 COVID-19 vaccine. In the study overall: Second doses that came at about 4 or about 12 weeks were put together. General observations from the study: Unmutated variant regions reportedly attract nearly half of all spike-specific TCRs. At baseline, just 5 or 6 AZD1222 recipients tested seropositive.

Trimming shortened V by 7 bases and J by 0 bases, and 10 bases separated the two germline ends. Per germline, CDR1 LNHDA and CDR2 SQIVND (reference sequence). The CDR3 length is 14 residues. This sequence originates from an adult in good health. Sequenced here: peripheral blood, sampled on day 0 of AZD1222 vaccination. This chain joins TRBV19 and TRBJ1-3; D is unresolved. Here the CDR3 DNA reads TGTGCCAGTAAAGTTAGCCGCTCTGGAAACACCATATATTTT. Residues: CASKVSRSGNTIYF. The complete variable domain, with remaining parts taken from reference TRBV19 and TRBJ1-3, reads DGGITQSPKYLFRKEGQNVTLSCEQNLNHDAMYWYRQDPGQGLRLIYYSQIVNDFQKGDIAEGYSVSREKKESFPLTVTSAQKNPTAFYLCASKVSRSGNTIYFGEGSWLTVV.